This T cell receptor (beta chain) originates from a study of response to subunit inactivated influenza vaccine. TCRdb analysed the RT-PCR reads with MiXCR anew, one entry per CDR3 protein. The sample consists of 650,000 to 850,000 distinct CDR3 sequences, 11% to 15% of them appearing once. The germline gives CDR1 LGHNA, CDR2 YNFKEQ. V lost 4 bases to trimming and J lost 6 bases; unmatched junction nucleotides: 13. The CDR3 is 17 amino acids. Here the sequenced sample was PBMCs from blood, taken about 14 days before vaccination. This TCR came from a man aged 50 or older who received an inactivated influenza vaccine. V gene TRBV4-2 combines with J gene TRBJ2-3; 10 bases match TRBD2. The chain's CDR3 is CASSPWGSGGAWDTQYF. CDR3 DNA: TGTGCCAGCAGCCCCTGGGGCAGCGGGGGGGCCTGGGATACGCAGTATTTT.